These T cell receptor beta chains were read from a single sample in a study of OX40 agonist ivuxolimab in advanced cancers. Profiled with immunoSEQ multiplex PCR; TCRdb holds only in-frame clones, not every one. This sample yields about 80,000 clones, of which 80% to 90% are seen a single time; approximately 0.3% belongs to the top ten. This specimen was CD4+ or CD8+ T cells sorted from blood, taken in a trial of the OX40 agonist ivuxolimab. The receptors here all came from an adult with an advanced solid tumor such as melanoma, head and neck, liver or kidney cancer. Each CDR3 is given with its conserved first and last residue. The order of the fields is CDR3 DNA, CDR3 protein, J gene, clone size, D gene, V gene. D genes are given only for firm matches. The size of a clone is reported for some rows only, either as once, few or many, or as a class for expanded clones.

TGTGCCAGCAGTGATAGGGGGTTTGTAGGTGAAAAACTGTTTTTT	CASSDRGFVGEKLFF	TRBJ1-4	few	NA	TRBV6-1
TGTGCCAGCAGCACAGGACAGAATGCAGTCACAGATACGCAGTATTTT	CASSTGQNAVTDTQYF	TRBJ2-3	NA	NA	TRBV9
TGTGCCAGCAGCACCGACAGGATTCGGGATTCACCCCTCCACTTT	CASSTDRIRDSPLHF	TRBJ1-6	NA	NA	TRBV7-2
TGTGCCAGCAGCTTACTCTATGGCTACACCTTC	CASSLLYGYTF	TRBJ1-2	once	NA	TRBV7-9
TGTGCCAGCAGCTTAGACAGAGTTAGCTCCTACAATGAGCAGTTCTTC	CASSLDRVSSYNEQFF	TRBJ2-1	NA	NA	TRBV7-2
TGTGCCAGCCGGGCCTCCCTGCTGTATGGCTACACCTTC	CASRASLLYGYTF	TRBJ1-2	NA	NA	TRBV19
TGTGCCAGTAGTGAAGCCGGGGCGGGCCGAAGTACAGATACGCAGTATTTT	CASSEAGAGRSTDTQYF	TRBJ2-3	NA	NA	TRBV19
TGCGCCAGCAGCTTGGGGACCCTGGTCTCTGGAAACACCATATATTTT	CASSLGTLVSGNTIYF	TRBJ1-3	NA	NA	TRBV5-1
TGCGCCAGCAGTTTGACAGGGGGCACAGATACGCAGTATTTT	CASSLTGGTDTQYF	TRBJ2-3	NA	TRBD1	TRBV10-2
TGTGCCAGCAGCACAGGCGGGCGAGGGGGCTATGGCTACACCTTC	CASSTGGRGGYGYTF	TRBJ1-2	NA	NA	TRBV28
TGCGCCAGCAGCGAAAGAGAGGGACAGCACAACTACACCGGGGAGCTGTTTTTT	CASSEREGQHNYTGELFF	TRBJ2-2	NA	TRBD1	TRBV23-1
TGTGCCAGCAGTGAACTCAGATCCGGCTACACCTTC	CASSELRSGYTF	TRBJ1-2	once	NA	TRBV6-1
TGTGCCTGGAGTGGTCGGACAGGGGGCGGCGAGCAGTACTTC	CAWSGRTGGGEQYF	TRBJ2-7	NA	TRBD1	TRBV30
TGTGCCAGCAGCGAATCTCCCCCTGGGACCACTGAAGCTTTCTTT	CASSESPPGTTEAFF	TRBJ1-1	NA	NA	TRBV6-6
TGTGCCAGCAAGACAGGGGGTTCACCCCTCCACTTT	CASKTGGSPLHF	TRBJ1-6	once	TRBD1	TRBV6-6